This paragraph reports one T cell receptor beta chain. Antigen: not known. The method was immunoSEQ multiplex PCR; TCRdb's version includes in-frame clones alone and lacks a portion of them. The sample shows about 150,000 clones, roughly 90% of them seen only once. The sample belongs to a study of cytomegalovirus exposure and HLA in healthy donors. General study results and limits: Researchers catalogued approximately 160 TCR beta chains as cytomegalovirus-associated. Rarity marked most TCR sequences, yet some public TCRs occurred in many donors. Specific recognition of CMV antigens was confirmed in vitro for a few chains (all CMV-associated).

The donors were in the approximately 120-subject validation cohort; that cohort was separate from the roughly 700-subject first cohort. The V end was cut by 6 bases, the J end by 7 bases, with 16 bases between. The CDR3 is 13 amino acids. Germline V lookup: CDR1 SGHDN, CDR2 FVKESK. Sequenced material: PBMCs. The receptor's source is a man between 18 and 29 years old in good health and CMV-seropositive. The chain uses TRBV14 and TRBJ2-7; a weak D match, TRBD1 (6 bases). This chain's CDR3 is CASSFGGDREQYF. For the CDR3, the DNA is TGTGCCAGCAGTTTTGGGGGCGATCGGGAGCAGTACTTC.